This TCR beta chain was sequenced during a study of T cells after yellow fever vaccination. In TCRdb, the 5' RACE reads were re-called with MiXCR into one record per CDR3 protein. This table holds 300,000 to 400,000 distinct CDR3 sequences, roughly an eighth found once. Trimming left V 5 bases short and J 6 bases short, with 15 bases between. Germline CDR1 is SGHNT and CDR2 is YYREEE (reference sequence). The CDR3 has 14 amino acids. This chain connects TRBV5-4 to TRBJ2-1, with a tentative D call TRBD1 (6 bases). The receptor was derived from a man aged 18 to 29 who received the YFV17D yellow fever vaccine. Sequencing used CD4+ T cells sorted from PBMCs, obtained 15 days after the yellow fever booster vaccination. CDR3 sequence (DNA): TGTGCCAGCAGTCTCCTCACAGGGCGCAATGAGCAGTTCTTC. As protein: CASSLLTGRNEQFF.